Following are 10 T cell receptor beta chains from one sample sequenced in a study of blood T cell repertoires in COVID-19 (dated by TCRdb to the early 2020s). The receptor library was made with the immunoSEQ multiplex PCR assay. The table comes from immuneACCESS by way of TCRdb, which keeps in-frame sequences with V and J called. Part of the clones is missing from these tables; in studies checked, under half for an unresolved V gene and the rest for unknown reasons. The table for this sample lists more than 150,000 clones; more than 85% of them were counted only once. The ten top clones hold 2% to 3% of the sample. Sequenced sample: peripheral blood. These receptors were obtained from a woman aged 70-85 years with acute or convalescent COVID-19.

The chain joins TRBV10-3 to TRBJ2-5; the D gene is possibly TRBD2 (6 bases). The CDR3 has 13 amino acids. Germline V CDR1 and CDR2: ENHRY, SYGVKD. Trimming pared 4 bases from V and 5 bases from J, leaving 11 bases between. The CDR3 DNA follows: TGTGCCATCAGTGGGGGCCGGGGGGAGACCCAGTACTTC. Amino acids: CAISGGRGETQYF.

Only one count was recorded for this clone. This chain connects TRBV21-1 to TRBJ1-5. TRBV21-1 is termed a pseudogene. This CDR3 comprises 19 residues. The CDR3, as DNA: TGTGCCAGCAGCGGCGTTCTGGGACTCTTGAACGTGATTTGTCAGCCCCAGCATTTT. It codes for CASSGVLGLLNVICQPQHF.

The V and J genes are TRBV24-1 and TRBJ2-1; D is unresolved. Deletions cut 4 bases from V and 5 bases from J, with 11 bases between. The CDR3 sequence is 14 residues long. Germline assignment: CDR1 KGHDR and CDR2 SFDVKD. The CDR3 region has the DNA TGTGCCACCAGTGACCCTGCCAGTAACAATGAGCAGTTCTTC. Its translation: CATSDPASNNEQFF.

This chain joins TRBV6-1 and TRBJ1-2; weak D call: TRBD1 (5 bases). Germline CDR1 and CDR2: MNHNS and SASEGT. CDR3 length equals 14 residues. Trimming took 3 bases from V and 0 from J, leaving 8 bases between them. The chain's CDR3 is CASSDVRANYGYTF. The CDR3 nucleotides are TGTGCCAGCAGTGACGTCAGGGCTAACTATGGCTACACCTTC.

The genes are TRBV2 and TRBJ1-5; TRBD1 is a possible D gene (6 bases). Germline V gene sequence: CDR1 SNHLY, CDR2 FYNNEI. The CDR3 consists of 16 residues. V shed 6 bases and J shed 7 bases, with 22 bases lying between them. The CDR3 loop reads CASSVGGGATDQPQHF. The CDR3 nucleotides are TGTGCCAGCAGCGTAGGTGGGGGCGCGACAGACCAGCCCCAGCATTTT.

The chain recombines TRBV19 with TRBJ2-1; 9 bases fit TRBD2. CDR3 size: 17 residues. Trimming cost V 1 base and J 6 bases; bases outside gene matches: 10. The germline gives CDR1 LNHDA, CDR2 SQIVND (reference sequence). CDR3: CASSIGNRGGAGNEQFF. Written as DNA, the CDR3 is TGTGCCAGTAGTATAGGAAATCGCGGGGGGGCGGGCAATGAGCAGTTCTTC.

The V call is TRBV7-2, the J call TRBJ2-1, with 8 bases fitting TRBD2. This CDR3 is built from 15 residues. After removal of 5 bases from V and 10 bases from J, the junction contained 13 bases not matched to a gene. Germline V gene data show CDR1 as SGHTA and CDR2 as FQGNSA. The CDR3: CASSHDGGGSSEQFF. The CDR3 DNA follows: TGTGCCAGCAGCCACGACGGCGGGGGGTCCTCCGAGCAGTTCTTC.

Concerning this clone: Compared with germline, one end of the junction differs, possibly owing to a read error. The chain is built from TRBV29-1 and TRBJ1-1; D call uncertain. The CDR3 is 16 amino acids. CDR1 and CDR2 (germline): SQVTM, ANQGSEA. The CDR3 nucleotides are TGCAGCATCAGCCCTACAACGCATAACACGAAGCTTTTTGCAGGCTTT. Translating it yields CSISPTTHNTKLFAGF.

The chain recombines TRBV5-1 with TRBJ1-5; 8 positions agree with TRBD1. The CDR3 is made up of 18 amino acids. The ends lost 5 bases at V and 5 bases at J; junction bases unmatched: 18. CDR1 SGHRS and CDR2 YFSETQ come from the germline V gene. The CDR3 DNA reads as TGCGCCAGCAGGGGTGACAGGGGTCCCTTGTTGGCCCATCAGCCCCAGCATTTT. Residues: CASRGDRGPLLAHQPQHF.

J is TRBJ1-1 and V is TRBV6-2 or TRBV6-3; 7 nucleotides line up with TRBD1. V dropped 5 bases and J dropped 9; count of bases not matched to a gene: 6. CDR1 and CDR2 (germline): MNHEY, SVGEGT. This CDR3 has 12 amino acids. The CDR3 is CASSTGQAKAFF. The CDR3 bases are TGTGCCAGCAGTACCGGACAGGCTAAAGCTTTCTTT.